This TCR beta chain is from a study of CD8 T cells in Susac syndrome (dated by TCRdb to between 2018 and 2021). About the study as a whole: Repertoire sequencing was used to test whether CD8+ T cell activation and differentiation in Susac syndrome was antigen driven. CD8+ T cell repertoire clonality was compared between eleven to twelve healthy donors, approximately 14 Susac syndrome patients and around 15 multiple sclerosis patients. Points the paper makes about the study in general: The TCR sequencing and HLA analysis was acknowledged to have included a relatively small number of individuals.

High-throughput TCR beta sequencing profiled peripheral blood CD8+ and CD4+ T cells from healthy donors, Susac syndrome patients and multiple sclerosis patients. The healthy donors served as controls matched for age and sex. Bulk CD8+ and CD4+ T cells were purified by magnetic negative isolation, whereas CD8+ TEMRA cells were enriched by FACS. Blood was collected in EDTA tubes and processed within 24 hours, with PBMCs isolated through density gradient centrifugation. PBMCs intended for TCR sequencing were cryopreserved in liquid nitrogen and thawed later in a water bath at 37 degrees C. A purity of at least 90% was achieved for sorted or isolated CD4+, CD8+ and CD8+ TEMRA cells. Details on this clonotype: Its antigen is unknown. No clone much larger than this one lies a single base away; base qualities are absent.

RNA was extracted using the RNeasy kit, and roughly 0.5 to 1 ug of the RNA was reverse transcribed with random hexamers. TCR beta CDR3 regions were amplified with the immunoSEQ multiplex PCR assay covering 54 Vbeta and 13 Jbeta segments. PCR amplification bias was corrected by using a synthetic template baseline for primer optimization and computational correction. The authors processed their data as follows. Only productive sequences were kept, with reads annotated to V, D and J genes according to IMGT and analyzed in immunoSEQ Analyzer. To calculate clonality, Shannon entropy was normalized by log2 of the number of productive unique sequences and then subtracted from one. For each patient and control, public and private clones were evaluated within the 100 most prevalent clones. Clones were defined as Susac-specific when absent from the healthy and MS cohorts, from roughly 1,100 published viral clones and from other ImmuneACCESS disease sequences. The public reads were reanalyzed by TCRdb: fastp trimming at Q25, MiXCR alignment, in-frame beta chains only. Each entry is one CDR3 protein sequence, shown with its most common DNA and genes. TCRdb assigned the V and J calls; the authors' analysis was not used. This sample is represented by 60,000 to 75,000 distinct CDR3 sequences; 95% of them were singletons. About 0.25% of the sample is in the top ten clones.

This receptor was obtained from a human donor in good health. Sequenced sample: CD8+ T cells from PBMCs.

The nucleotide sequence is TGTGCCAGCTCTGACGAAAGTATTAGCTATGGCTACACCTTC. This yields the protein CASSDESISYGYTF. This sequence uses TRBV28 and TRBJ1-2, with no confidently assigned D gene. From the germline V gene, CDR1 is MDHEN and CDR2 is SYDVKM. V and J are truncated by 8 bases and 4 bases respectively, leaving an intervening sequence of 17 bases. Reading from cysteine to phenylalanine, the CDR3 counts 14 amino acids. Just the 42-base CDR3 DNA is kept, in frame starting at base 1.